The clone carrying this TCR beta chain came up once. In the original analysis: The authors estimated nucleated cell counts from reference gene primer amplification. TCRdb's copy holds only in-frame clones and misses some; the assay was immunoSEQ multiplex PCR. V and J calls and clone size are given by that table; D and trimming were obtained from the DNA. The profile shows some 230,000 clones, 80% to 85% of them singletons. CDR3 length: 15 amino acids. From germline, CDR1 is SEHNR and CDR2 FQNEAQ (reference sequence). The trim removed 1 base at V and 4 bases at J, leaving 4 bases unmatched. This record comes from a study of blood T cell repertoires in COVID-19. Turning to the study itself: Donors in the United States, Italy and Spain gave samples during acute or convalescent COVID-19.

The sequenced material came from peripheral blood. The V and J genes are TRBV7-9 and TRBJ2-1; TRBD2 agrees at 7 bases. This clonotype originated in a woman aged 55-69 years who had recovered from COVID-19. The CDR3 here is CASSLGGRGYNEQFF. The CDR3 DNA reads TGTGCCAGCAGCTTAGGGGGGAGGGGATACAATGAGCAGTTCTTC. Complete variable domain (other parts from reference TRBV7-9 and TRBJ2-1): DTGVSQNPRHKITKRGQNVTFRCDPISEHNRLYWYRQTLGQGPEFLTYFQNEAQLEKSRLLSDRFSAERPKGSFSTLEIQRTEQGDSAMYLCASSLGGRGYNEQFFGPGTRLTVL.